The 26 T cell receptor beta chains in this list originate from one sample, sequenced in a study of early T cells in non-severe SARS-CoV-2 infection. TCRdb ran MiXCR on the 5' RACE reads and lists one entry per CDR3 protein. The sample contains about 70,000 distinct CDR3 sequences, roughly 14% of which appear only once. Sequencing used whole blood, obtained at baseline. The receptors were gathered from an adult who was a healthcare worker with PCR-confirmed SARS-CoV-2 infection or an uninfected control (not recorded which).

The rearrangement uses TRBV11-2 and TRBJ2-1; no clear D. This CDR3 contains 12 residues. Germline V CDR1 and CDR2: SGHAT, FQNNGV. V was pared by 5 bases and J by 8 bases, with 10 bases between. CDR3 in DNA: TGTGCCAGCAGCCCAGTCCCGTATGAGCAGTTCTTC. The encoded protein is CASSPVPYEQFF.

This clonotype showed up many times. The chain recombines TRBV3-1 with TRBJ2-1; 9 bases are shared with TRBD2. Trimming at V came to 1 base and at J to 7 bases, leaving 8 bases not matched to a gene. Germline assignment: CDR1 LGHDT and CDR2 YNNKEL (reference sequence). CDR3 length equals 16 residues. As DNA, the CDR3 is TGTGCCAGCAGCCAAGTCGGGCGGGAGGGCCGGAATGAGCAGTTCTTC. This translates into CASSQVGREGRNEQFF.

This clonotype was recorded a few times. The chain couples TRBV6-6 to TRBJ1-5; no definite D call. V was pared by 11 bases and J by 3 bases, with 23 bases between. This CDR3 spans 16 amino acids. CDR1 is MNHNY and CDR2 is SVGAGI in the germline V gene (reference sequence). The CDR3 loop is CASCPGEGGNNQPQHF. The CDR3 DNA follows: TGTGCCTCCTGTCCCGGGGAAGGAGGAAACAATCAGCCCCAGCATTTT.

V is TRBV27 and J is TRBJ2-2, with TRBD2 as a possible D gene (6 bases). CDR1 and CDR2 from the germline V gene are MNHEY and SMNVEV (reference sequence). This CDR3 spans 12 amino acids. Trimming removed 7 bases from V and 6 bases from J, with 9 bases in between. The CDR3 protein is CASMTGAGELFF. CDR3 nucleotides: TGTGCCAGCATGACGGGAGCCGGGGAGCTGTTTTTT.

This clonotype was detected ten times or more. CDR3 region: CASTSGHRTEAFF. The CDR3 coding sequence is TGTGCCAGCACTTCGGGACATAGAACTGAAGCTTTCTTT. The rearrangement links TRBV6-5 to TRBJ1-1; perhaps TRBD1 as D (6 bases). This CDR3 is built from 13 residues. V was cut by 7 bases and J by 5 bases, with 14 bases left in between. The germline V gene has CDR1 MNHEY and CDR2 SVGAGI.

This clonotype was observed a few times. The gene calls are TRBV29-1 and TRBJ2-1; TRBD2 agrees at 9 bases. The germline CDR1 and CDR2 sequences are SQVTM and ANQGSEA. V gave up 6 bases and J gave up 6 bases; unmatched junction bases: 12. The CDR3 is 15 amino acids. DNA for the CDR3: TGCAGCGTAGGCGGCGTTAGCGGGAGTTTCAATGAGCAGTTCTTC. Its protein is CSVGGVSGSFNEQFF.

The chain joins TRBV28 to TRBJ2-3, with D perhaps being TRBD1 or TRBD2 (5 bases each). The CDR3 covers 16 residues. The germline V gene has CDR1 MDHEN and CDR2 SYDVKM. V lost 5 bases to trimming and J lost 2 bases, with 17 bases between them. CDR3 loop: CASSDPRGLSTDTQYF. As DNA, the CDR3 is TGTGCCAGCAGTGATCCGAGGGGTCTTTCCACAGATACGCAGTATTTT.

The table lists this clonotype with a few counts. The chain couples TRBV5-4 to TRBJ2-1, with 7 nucleotides matching TRBD2. V lost 1 base to trimming and J lost 6 bases; unmatched junction nucleotides: 10. The germline CDR1 and CDR2 sequences are SGHNT and YYREEE (reference sequence). The CDR3 is 16 amino acids. Here the CDR3 reads CASSLTPREAINEQFF. CDR3 bases: TGTGCCAGCAGCTTGACCCCCCGGGAGGCGATCAATGAGCAGTTCTTC. The full variable domain, with the rest looked up from reference TRBV5-4 and TRBJ2-1, is ETGVTQSPTHLIKTRGQQVTLRCSSQSGHNTVSWYQQALGQGPQFIFQYYREEENGRGNFPPRFSGLQFPNYSSELNVNALELDDSALYLCASSLTPREAINEQFFGPGTRLTVL.

This clonotype was recorded a few times. The gene calls are TRBV30 and TRBJ1-5; a weak D match, TRBD1 (5 bases). V lost 0 bases, J lost 6 bases, and 15 bases lay in between. This CDR3 is built from 15 residues. In germline, CDR1 is GTSNPN, CDR2 SVGIG (reference sequence). CDR3: CAWSVEGIGSQPQHF. The CDR3 DNA is TGTGCCTGGAGTGTGGAGGGGATCGGTAGTCAGCCCCAGCATTTT.

The V and J genes are TRBV5-1 and TRBJ1-6; possible D gene TRBD1, 5 bases. Germline CDR1 and CDR2: SGHRS and YFSETQ. V gave up 2 bases and J gave up 8 bases, with 11 bases separating them. This CDR3 has 14 amino acids. The chain's CDR3 is CASSFSGRDSPLHF. The CDR3 coding sequence is TGCGCCAGCAGCTTCTCAGGGAGAGATTCACCCCTCCACTTT.

This clonotype was recorded a few times. This rearrangement joins TRBV7-9 to TRBJ2-7, with 11 bases matching TRBD2. This CDR3 comprises 15 residues. CDR1 and CDR2 from the germline V gene are SEHNR and FQNEAQ (reference sequence). Losses at the gene ends were 5 bases for V and 0 bases for J; bases not matched to a gene: 3. The chain's CDR3 is CASSVTSGSSYEQYF. CDR3 nucleotides: TGTGCCAGCAGCGTCACTAGCGGGAGCTCCTACGAGCAGTACTTC.

The chain uses TRBV20-1 and TRBJ2-3; D is unresolved. Trimming removed 0 bases from V and 0 bases from J, with 16 bases in between. The CDR3 is 17 amino acids. In germline, CDR1 is DFQATT, CDR2 SNEGSKA (reference sequence). CDR3 in amino acids: CSARDRSSATSTDTQYF. The CDR3 DNA reads as TGCAGTGCTAGAGATCGAAGCTCGGCTACTAGCACAGATACGCAGTATTTT.

This chain links TRBV5-1 with TRBJ2-1; D not certain. Germline V gene lookup returns CDR1 SGHRS and CDR2 YFSETQ. Deletions cut 2 bases from V and 10 bases from J, with 13 bases between. This CDR3 has 13 residues. In DNA, the CDR3 is TGCGCCAGCAGCTTCCTGTCCCGCTGGGAGCAGTTCTTC. It yields the protein CASSFLSRWEQFF.

This clonotype was detected many times. This chain uses TRBV6-4 with TRBJ2-3, with 7 bases lining up with TRBD1. Germline loops: CDR1 MRHNA, CDR2 SNTAGT. V shed 0 bases and J 4 bases; nucleotides not matched to a gene: 1. This CDR3 region has 14 residues. The CDR3 region has the DNA TGTGCCAGCAGTGACTCAGGGGGCGCAGATACGCAGTATTTT. Amino acid sequence: CASSDSGGADTQYF.

The chain is built from TRBV20-1 and TRBJ2-1, with D possibly being TRBD2 (6 bases). Per the germline V gene, CDR1 is DFQATT and CDR2 is SNEGSKA (reference sequence). V was trimmed by 1 base and J by 5 bases, leaving 12 bases between them. The CDR3 has 14 amino acids. The CDR3 is CSARVGGKDNEQFF. CDR3 in DNA: TGCAGTGCTAGAGTGGGCGGGAAGGACAATGAGCAGTTCTTC.

This clonotype was detected a few times. This rearrangement joins TRBV7-9 to TRBJ2-1, with TRBD2 matching 11 bases. Germline values: CDR1 SEHNR, CDR2 FQNEAQ (reference sequence). There are 17 residues in the CDR3. Losses at the gene ends were 5 bases for V and 8 bases for J; bases not matched to a gene: 14. CDR3 DNA sequence: TGTGCCAGCAGCCCAGGACTAGCGGGCCCGAGGGCATATGAGCAGTTCTTC. Amino acids: CASSPGLAGPRAYEQFF. The whole variable domain, filled in from reference TRBV7-9 and TRBJ2-1, reads DTGVSQNPRHKITKRGQNVTFRCDPISEHNRLYWYRQTLGQGPEFLTYFQNEAQLEKSRLLSDRFSAERPKGSFSTLEIQRTEQGDSAMYLCASSPGLAGPRAYEQFFGPGTRLTVL.

This chain connects TRBV18 to TRBJ2-7; D unclear. CDR1 and CDR2 from the germline V gene are KGHSH and LQKENI. V lost 1 base to trimming and J lost 2 bases, with 21 bases between them. The CDR3 has 18 amino acids. For the CDR3, the DNA is TGTGCCAGCTCACCACTACAGACGCCTGAAGGTCATCCCTACGAGCAGTACTTC. It specifies CASSPLQTPEGHPYEQYF.

This clonotype was found a few times. This rearrangement joins TRBV5-5 to TRBJ2-5; D gene unclear. Germline values: CDR1 SGHKS, CDR2 YYEKEE (reference sequence). Trimming stripped 4 bases from V and 2 bases from J, with 15 bases between. This CDR3 region has 15 residues. The CDR3 nucleotides are TGTGCCAGCAGCCACGTAGTCCTAGTACAAGAGACCCAGTACTTC. Amino acid sequence: CASSHVVLVQETQYF.

This clonotype was seen only once. The chain couples TRBV2 to TRBJ2-7, with TRBD2 matching over 9 bases. CDR1 is SNHLY and CDR2 is FYNNEI in the germline V gene. Trimming removed 0 bases from V and 6 bases from J; junction bases left unmatched: 12. The CDR3 length is 17 residues. The CDR3 DNA is TGTGCCAGCAGTGAAGCGCTTCCGGGTAGCGGGAGATCCGAGCAGTACTTC. Its translation is CASSEALPGSGRSEQYF.

This clonotype was detected ten times or more. The rearrangement joins TRBV28 to TRBJ1-3; the match to TRBD1 covers 10 bases. The CDR3 loop spans 11 amino acids. Germline loops: CDR1 MDHEN, CDR2 SYDVKM. J lost 16 bases, V lost 6 bases, and 6 bases had no gene match. The CDR3 spells CASSDRGRNYF. The CDR3 coding sequence is TGTGCCAGCAGCGACAGGGGGCGAAATTATTTT.

V usage is TRBV3-1 and J usage is TRBJ2-3; the D is unclear. CDR1 and CDR2 (germline): LGHDT, YNNKEL (reference sequence). Trimming took off 1 base at V and 6 bases at J, with 8 bases between the two ends. The CDR3 runs to 13 residues. The CDR3 sequence is CASSQVSVDTQYF. CDR3 sequence (DNA): TGTGCCAGCAGCCAAGTTAGTGTCGATACGCAGTATTTT.

This clonotype was counted many times. This chain connects TRBV6-1 to TRBJ2-3; D remains ambiguous. The length of the CDR3 is 12 residues. Between the trimmed V and J ends, which lost 7 bases and 3 bases, there was a span of 8 bases. Germline CDR1 MNHNS, CDR2 SASEGT. In nucleotides, the CDR3 is TGTGCCAGCAAGTCCGAGACAGATACGCAGTATTTT. It is translated as CASKSETDTQYF.

This clonotype was seen at least ten times. The J gene is TRBJ1-2, the V gene TRBV28; weak D call: TRBD1 (6 bases). Between the trimmed V and J ends, which lost 3 bases and 7 bases, there was a span of 15 bases. Germline assignment: CDR1 MDHEN and CDR2 SYDVKM. This CDR3 contains 14 residues. Written as DNA, the CDR3 is TGTGCCAGCAGTTTGGCCGGGGGCTGGGTTGGCTACACCTTC. Translating it yields CASSLAGGWVGYTF.

This clonotype appeared many times. The DNA for the CDR3 is TGCAGCGTTGTCTCCGGGGCCAATAATGAAAAACTGTTTTTT. It is translated as CSVVSGANNEKLFF. V usage is TRBV29-1 and J usage is TRBJ1-4; tentative D call: TRBD1 (5 bases). CDR1 is SQVTM, CDR2 ANQGSEA, per germline. The CDR3 is 14 amino acids. Trimming took off 4 bases at V and 4 bases at J, with 13 bases between the two ends.

This clonotype has only a few counts. The rearrangement uses TRBV18 and TRBJ2-1; 9 bases agree with TRBD2. CDR1 and CDR2 from the germline V gene are KGHSH and LQKENI. The CDR3 runs to 16 residues. The J segment lost 0 bases and the V segment lost 3 bases, leaving 3 bases of the junction unmatched. The DNA for the CDR3 is TGTGCCAGCTCACCCCTAGCGGGAAGCTCCTACAATGAGCAGTTCTTC. Its protein product is CASSPLAGSSYNEQFF.

This clonotype occurred a few times. The chain recombines TRBV20-1 with TRBJ2-1; tentatively, D is TRBD1 (5 bases). Per the germline V gene, CDR1 is DFQATT and CDR2 is SNEGSKA (reference sequence). Trimming left V 6 bases short and J 6 bases short, with 6 bases between. The CDR3 is 10 amino acids. The CDR3 spells CSAQGNEQFF. The CDR3 bases are TGCAGTGCGCAGGGCAATGAGCAGTTCTTC.